This is a list of T cell receptor beta chains from one sample in a study of T cell responses to AZD1222 COVID-19 vaccine. Using immunoSEQ multiplex PCR, the repertoire was profiled, and TCRdb retains in-frame clones only, with some absent. The table records around 100,000 clones, about 92% of them present only once. Sequencing was performed on peripheral blood, taken on day 0 of AZD1222 vaccination. The receptors originated from an adult in good health. The CDR3 runs from the conserved cysteine through the conserved F or W. The D gene is left open where the match is weak. A clone size is listed for some rows: how often the clone was seen (once, few, many), or a class if it is expanded.

d_call j_call v_call clone_size cdr3_nt cdr3_aa
TRBD1 TRBJ1-5 TRBV19 - TGTGCCAGTAGTTGGGACAGGGCACAGCCCCAGCATTTT CASSWDRAQPQHF
TRBD1 TRBJ1-2 TRBV11-2 - TGTGCCAGCAGCTTCGGCAGGGGGAACTATGGCTACACCTTC CASSFGRGNYGYTF
TRBD1 TRBJ2-2 TRBV6-4 - TGTGCCAGCAGTGACAGGACAGGCCCGGACACCGGGGAGCTGTTTTTT CASSDRTGPDTGELFF
TRBD1 TRBJ2-7 TRBV5-1 - TGCGCCAGCAGCTTGCAAGGACAGGGGACGTACGAGCAGTACTTC CASSLQGQGTYEQYF
TRBD1 TRBJ1-6 TRBV11-2 - TGTGCCAGCAGCTTAGGGACAGGGGGCGCCCGGAATTCACCCCTCCACTTT CASSLGTGGARNSPLHF
- TRBJ1-2 TRBV4-1 few TGCGCCAGCAGCCAAGAAAAGGGACCTAACTATGGCTACACCTTC CASSQEKGPNYGYTF
- TRBJ1-3 TRBV4-3 - TGCGCCAGCAGCCAAGGAGGCACGGGAAACACCATATATTTT CASSQGGTGNTIYF
- TRBJ2-7 TRBV5-1 - TGCGCCAGCAGCGTCCGGGACTCTGCCTACGAGCAGTACTTC CASSVRDSAYEQYF
- TRBJ1-5 TRBV18 - TGTGCCAGCTCACCGGGTGGCGGGGATCAGCCCCAGCATTTT CASSPGGGDQPQHF
TRBD1 TRBJ2-7 TRBV5-1 - TGCGCCAGCAGGTTAGGACAGGGGTACGAGCAGTACTTC CASRLGQGYEQYF
- TRBJ1-1 TRBV28 - TGTGCCAGCACCTACAGGGTGTACACTGAAGCTTTCTTT CASTYRVYTEAFF
- TRBJ2-5 TRBV7-9 - TGTGCCAGCAGCTTCTCCTGGACAGTCGGATGGGAAAAAGAGACCCAGTACTTC CASSFSWTVGWEKETQYF
- TRBJ2-7 TRBV3-1/TRBV3-2 - TGTGCCAGCAGTGAGCAGGGTCTTTCTCGAGAGCAGTACTTC CASSEQGLSREQYF
TRBD2 TRBJ2-1 TRBV11-2 - TGTGCCAGCAGACTAGCGGGGGGGAAGTATGAGCAGTTCTTC CASRLAGGKYEQFF
- TRBJ1-1 TRBV7-9 - TGTGCCAGCAGCTCACCGACAGGACTTATGAACACTGAAGCTTTCTTT CASSSPTGLMNTEAFF
- TRBJ2-7 TRBV20-1 - TGCAGTGCTAGTAGCCAGCCACCCTCCTACGAGCAGTACTTC CSASSQPPSYEQYF
- TRBJ1-5 TRBV6-5 - TGTGCCAGCAGCCGCCTGGGGGGACTCCAGCATTTT CASSRLGGLQHF
- TRBJ1-1 TRBV5-1 - TGCGCCAGCAGCTCGACTCCGGGAGCGACTGAAGCTTTCTTT CASSSTPGATEAFF
TRBD2 TRBJ2-2 TRBV7-3 - TGTGCCAGCAGCTTATCAGCGGGGGGTGCGAACACCGGGGAGCTGTTTTTT CASSLSAGGANTGELFF
TRBD1 TRBJ1-2 TRBV30 - TGTGCCTGGAGTGTAGAAGGGGGCCTTGGCTACACCTTC CAWSVEGGLGYTF
TRBD1 TRBJ2-7 TRBV6-2/TRBV6-3 - TGTGCCAGCAGTTCAGGGACAGGGATAAGCGAGCAGTACTTC CASSSGTGISEQYF
TRBD2 TRBJ2-1 TRBV11-2 - TGTGCCAGCAGTAGGGCTAGCGGCAACAATGAGCAGTTCTTC CASSRASGNNEQFF
TRBD2 TRBJ2-5 TRBV9 - TGTGCCAGCAGCCGAACTAGCGGGGGGGGCCAAGAGACCCAGTACTTC CASSRTSGGGQETQYF
- TRBJ1-6 TRBV9 - TGTGCCAGCAGCGTAGGACGCTTCCATAATTCACCCCTCCACTTT CASSVGRFHNSPLHF
- TRBJ1-4 TRBV30 - TGTGCCTGGAGTCTAGCTGAAAAACTGTTTTTT CAWSLAEKLFF
- TRBJ2-5 TRBV5-1 - TGCGCCAGCAGCTTGGCCTTTCGGACCCACGAGGGGACCCAGTACTTC CASSLAFRTHEGTQYF
- TRBJ1-1 TRBV12-5 - TGTGCTAGTGGTCAGGCCATATCGGGCACTGAAGCTTTCTTT CASGQAISGTEAFF
- TRBJ2-7 TRBV12-3/TRBV12-4 - TGTGCCAGCAGTTTGTTTCAGCCCTACGAGCAGTACTTC CASSLFQPYEQYF
- TRBJ2-7 TRBV28 - TGTGCCAGCAGTACAGGGCCTATCGAGCAGTACTTC CASSTGPIEQYF
TRBD1 TRBJ1-1 TRBV18 - TGTGCCAGCTCACCACTCCCTTTGGAAGGGGGCGCAGCAGCTTTCTTT CASSPLPLEGGAAAFF
TRBD1 TRBJ1-1 TRBV5-6 - TGTGCCAGCAGCTTGTACCGACAGGGGGGTGACACTGAAGCTTTCTTT CASSLYRQGGDTEAFF
TRBD1 TRBJ1-6 TRBV29-1 - TGCAGCGCCGGGTCAGGGGGCAATTCACCCCTCCACTTT CSAGSGGNSPLHF
TRBD1 TRBJ1-6 TRBV6-4 few TGTGCCAGCAGTGCCGAGACAGGGGGCAATTCACCCCTCCACTTT CASSAETGGNSPLHF
- TRBJ1-1 TRBV7-6 - TGTGCCAGCAGCCATTGGACGAACACTGAAGCTTTCTTT CASSHWTNTEAFF
- TRBJ1-6 TRBV2 - TGTGCCAGCAGTGAATGGTCAGGGGAGGGGAAACTCCACTTT CASSEWSGEGKLHF
- TRBJ1-1 TRBV9 - TGTGCCAGCAGCGTAAAGAGACACATTAACACTGAAGCTTTCTTT CASSVKRHINTEAFF
- TRBJ1-1 TRBV5-1 once TGCGCCAGCAGCTTGGACGGGAAGAACACTGAAGCTTTCTTT CASSLDGKNTEAFF
TRBD1 TRBJ2-7 TRBV5-6 few TGTGCCAGCAGCTTGGTGGACAGGGGATCCAACGAGCAGTACTTC CASSLVDRGSNEQYF
- TRBJ2-1 TRBV10-3 - TGTGCCATCAGAGGGAGTCTCCAAGCGAATGAGCAGTTCTTC CAIRGSLQANEQFF
TRBD1 TRBJ1-3 TRBV15 - TGTGCCACCAGCCCCTCGACCGGGACAGGGGTTGGAAACACCATATATTTT CATSPSTGTGVGNTIYF
TRBD1 TRBJ2-5 TRBV5-8 - TGTGCCAGCAGCCCCGGACAGGGTCAAGAGACCCAGTACTTC CASSPGQGQETQYF
- TRBJ1-1 TRBV11-1 - TGTGCCAGCACCCGTGGACCGAACACTGAAGCTTTCTTT CASTRGPNTEAFF
TRBD1 TRBJ2-7 TRBV14 - TGTGCCAGCAGCCAGGGACAGGGAAGGACCTACGAGCAGTACTTC CASSQGQGRTYEQYF
- TRBJ1-3 TRBV6-5 - TGTGCCAGCAGTCCCTTATGGAGCTCTGGAAACACCATATATTTT CASSPLWSSGNTIYF
- TRBJ2-2 TRBV9 - TGTGCCAGCAGCGTAGGGTCGGGGGCCCCCACCGGGGAGCTGTTTTTT CASSVGSGAPTGELFF
- TRBJ1-5 TRBV6-5 - TGTGCCAGCATGGGGTTGAGCAATCAGCCCCAGCATTTT CASMGLSNQPQHF
TRBD2 TRBJ2-5 TRBV7-7 - TGTGCCAGCAGCTTAGGAACTAGCGCACAAGAGACCCAGTACTTC CASSLGTSAQETQYF
TRBD2 TRBJ2-7 TRBV7-8 - TGTGCCAGCAGCCCCAAGGCGACTAGCCAAACCTACGAGCAGTACTTC CASSPKATSQTYEQYF
- TRBJ1-3 TRBV11-2 once TGTGCCAGCAGCTTAGAACGGTCTCTCGGAAACACCATATATTTT CASSLERSLGNTIYF
- TRBJ2-2 TRBV28 - TGTGCCAGCACCGAGAGGCAGTTGCTGACCGGGGAGCTGTTTTTT CASTERQLLTGELFF
- TRBJ2-2 TRBV19 once TGTGCCAGCAACAGACAGGGAGGCACCGGGGAGCTGTTTTTT CASNRQGGTGELFF